This TCR beta chain is from a study of graft-versus-host responses after intestinal transplantation. Study information: Recipients were all induced with anti-thymocyte globulin, then given tacrolimus and steroids for two to three years. Study-wide results and caveats: Elevated graft-versus-host to host-versus-graft clonal ratios in allografts were recorded for patients with graft-donor T cell macrochimerism. GvH clones were found in recipient marrow; some appeared first in ileum or blood.

CDR3 length equals 14 residues. Germline CDR1 and CDR2: SEHNR and FQNEAQ (reference sequence). Trimming pared 5 bases from V and 1 base from J, leaving 11 bases between. Points on this clone: Antigen unknown.

Only in-frame clones appear in the TCRdb table, and some are missing; sequencing was by immunoSEQ multiplex PCR. This table holds tens of thousands of clones, approximately 90% found once. This rearrangement joins TRBV7-9 to TRBJ1-1; no clear D. The sample in question was PBMCs, obtained 98 days after intestinal transplantation. The source of this sequence is a human patient who received an intestinal transplant, so some T cells may come from the graft donor. The chain's CDR3 is CASSPGPQNTEAFF. The CDR3 DNA reads TGTGCCAGCAGCCCGGGCCCTCAGAACACTGAAGCTTTCTTT.